These T cell receptor beta chains were read from a single sample in a study of beta chain features in type 1 diabetes. Method: immunoSEQ multiplex PCR; TCRdb's copy keeps in-frame clones and lacks some. The data show about 650,000 clones, roughly 12% seen once. The specimen was naive CD4+ T cells from blood. The origin of the receptors is a man younger than 40 with type 1 diabetes. Each CDR3 is given with its conserved first and last residue. The D gene is left open where the match is weak. Expanded clones get a size class; other rows say once, few or many, or leave the size out.

V gene	clone size	D gene	J gene	CDR3 DNA	CDR3 protein
TRBV2	-	TRBD2	TRBJ2-6	TGTGCCAGCAGTGAATCTGAGCGGGACTCTGGGGCCAACGTCCTGACTTTC	CASSESERDSGANVLTF
TRBV14	few	-	TRBJ1-4	TGTGCCAGCAGCCAAGGGATCCTCTGGAAACTGTTTTTT	CASSQGILWKLFF
TRBV2	few	-	TRBJ2-7	TGTGCCAGCACTCCCCGGGACGGTTCCTACGAGCAGTACTTC	CASTPRDGSYEQYF
TRBV5-6	few	-	TRBJ2-5	TGTGCCAGCAGCTTGGGGAGACAACAAGAGACCCAGTACTTC	CASSLGRQQETQYF
TRBV19	few	TRBD1	TRBJ1-5	TGTGCCAGTAGTCCAGGACAGGCCCCCTCGGTCCTGCCCCAGCATTTT	CASSPGQAPSVLPQHF
TRBV6-4	few	-	TRBJ1-1	TGTGCCAGCAGTCTCGACAGCTTGAACACTGAAGCTTTCTTT	CASSLDSLNTEAFF
TRBV4-3	few	TRBD2	TRBJ2-1	TGCGCCAGCAGCCAAACCCGACTAGCGCCCTACAATGAGCAGTTCTTC	CASSQTRLAPYNEQFF
TRBV28	-	TRBD2	TRBJ2-1	TGTGCCAGCAGTCCTTCCCTAGCGGGGGGGCTTGGGAATGAGCAGTTCTTC	CASSPSLAGGLGNEQFF
TRBV2	-	-	TRBJ1-5	TGTGCCAGCAGTGAACTGGGCCAGGGGACTTCTGGCAATCAGCCCCAGCATTTT	CASSELGQGTSGNQPQHF
TRBV6-5	few	TRBD1	TRBJ1-1	TGTGCCAGCAGAGAGGGACAGGGGAACACTGAAGCTTTCTTT	CASREGQGNTEAFF
TRBV19	-	-	TRBJ2-7	TGTGCCAGTTCCCTTAATTCGGGGAACACGGCCTACGAGCAGTACTTC	CASSLNSGNTAYEQYF
TRBV5-6	few	TRBD1	TRBJ1-2	TGTGCCAGCAGCTTGAGGCAGGGGGCAGGAGGCTACACCTTC	CASSLRQGAGGYTF
TRBV28	-	TRBD1	TRBJ1-2	TGTGCCAGCAGTTTGGGACAGATGAACTATGGCTACACCTTC	CASSLGQMNYGYTF
TRBV25-1	few	TRBD1	TRBJ1-4	TGTGCCAGCAGTGAGAGACAGGGGGGACTGGAAAAACTGTTTTTT	CASSERQGGLEKLFF
TRBV28	few	-	TRBJ1-3	TGTGCCAGCCTGGGACTTAGCTCTGGAAACACCATATATTTT	CASLGLSSGNTIYF
TRBV13	few	TRBD2	TRBJ2-3	TGTGCCAGCAGCTACCAAAGCGGGGGTTACACAGATACGCAGTATTTT	CASSYQSGGYTDTQYF
TRBV6-5	few	TRBD1	TRBJ2-5	TGTGCCAGCAGTTACTCTCCCGGGACAGGGTTGGAGACCCAGTACTTC	CASSYSPGTGLETQYF
TRBV28	-	-	TRBJ2-7	TGTGACGTCGCTGGACATCTGGGGGGCGAGCAGTACTTC	CDVAGHLGGEQYF
TRBV30	-	-	TRBJ2-1	TGTGCCTGGACAGGAGAAAGGTCCTACAATGAGCAGTTCTTC	CAWTGERSYNEQFF
TRBV18	-	-	TRBJ2-1	TGTGCCAGCTCACCGGGATTTCTCGCGGGGAACAATGAGCAGTTCTTC	CASSPGFLAGNNEQFF
TRBV7-9	-	TRBD2	TRBJ2-7	TGTGCCAGCAGCACTCTTGGGGACTACTACGAGCAGTACTTC	CASSTLGDYYEQYF
TRBV11-2	few	-	TRBJ2-7	TGTGCCAGCAGCCCTCTATGGGGGACCTACGAGCAGTACTTC	CASSPLWGTYEQYF
TRBV5-4	-	-	TRBJ1-3	TGTGCCAGCCGCGCTTGCGTTTGGGCAAGCAACACCATATATTTT	CASRACVWASNTIYF
TRBV4-3	-	-	TRBJ1-2	TGCGCCAGCAGCCAAGATATTGGGGGGCTCCGGGGCTACACCTTC	CASSQDIGGLRGYTF
TRBV7-2	few	-	TRBJ2-1	TGTGCCAGCAGCCCCACCGGAACGGGGGCTTACAATGAGCAGTTCTTC	CASSPTGTGAYNEQFF
TRBV19	-	-	TRBJ2-7	TGTGCCAGTAGTACCTGGGGTGTCGAGCAGTACTTC	CASSTWGVEQYF
TRBV5-1	-	-	TRBJ2-3	TGCGCCAGCAGCTTGGCCCAGGCAGGTACCACAGATACGCAGTATTTT	CASSLAQAGTTDTQYF
TRBV5-1	-	TRBD1	TRBJ2-7	TGCGCCAGCAGCGGGGCGGACAGGGGAAATCCCTACGAGCAGTACTTC	CASSGADRGNPYEQYF
TRBV6-6	-	-	TRBJ1-6	TGTGCCAGCAGGCTGGACAGCTACTCCTATAATTCACCCCTCCACTTT	CASRLDSYSYNSPLHF
TRBV28	-	TRBD1	TRBJ1-5	TGTGCCAGCAGTTCCCCCCCGGGACAGGGCAATCAGCCCCAGCATTTT	CASSSPPGQGNQPQHF
TRBV19	few	TRBD1	TRBJ2-3	TGTGCCAGTAGTCCAACTACCGGGACAGGGGGCACAGATACGCAGTATTTT	CASSPTTGTGGTDTQYF
TRBV5-6	few	-	TRBJ2-3	TGTGCCAGCAGCTCAAGGATACTCCGCACAGATACGCAGTATTTT	CASSSRILRTDTQYF
TRBV14	-	-	TRBJ2-1	TGTGCCAGCAGCCAAGATCGCGATGGGACATACTACAATGAGCAGTTCTTC	CASSQDRDGTYYNEQFF
TRBV7-2	few	TRBD1	TRBJ1-4	TGTGCCAGCAGCATACCCCGGGGACAGGGTAATGAAAAACTGTTTTTT	CASSIPRGQGNEKLFF
TRBV27	-	-	TRBJ1-6	TGTGCCAGCAGAGGGATATCCTATAATTCACCCCTCCACTTT	CASRGISYNSPLHF
TRBV5-1	-	-	TRBJ2-3	TGCGCCAGCAGCTCTTACAGTTCTAGCACAGATACGCAGTATTTT	CASSSYSSSTDTQYF
TRBV9	-	-	TRBJ2-2	TGTGCCAGCAGCGTAGCTTTGCTGAACACCGGGGAGCTGTTTTTT	CASSVALLNTGELFF
TRBV29-1	-	-	TRBJ2-5	TGCAGCGTGTTAAGGGTTCAAGAGACCCAGTACTTC	CSVLRVQETQYF
TRBV6-1	once	-	TRBJ1-5	TGTGCCAGCAGTGACAGGGCGGTGCGGCCCCAGCATTTT	CASSDRAVRPQHF
TRBV27	-	-	TRBJ2-5	TGTGCCAGCAGTTTCTATCCGGGGGGCGGGGTACAAGAGACCCAGTACTTC	CASSFYPGGGVQETQYF
TRBV10-3	few	TRBD2	TRBJ2-7	TGTGCCATCAGTGACCGGACTAGCTCCTACGAGCAGTACTTC	CAISDRTSSYEQYF
TRBV19	-	-	TRBJ2-2	TGTGCCAGTAGTATTTTGGCGAACACCGGGGAGCTGTTTTTT	CASSILANTGELFF
TRBV7-2	-	TRBD2	TRBJ2-5	TGTGCCAGCAGCTTGGGACTAGCGGGGGGTGAGCAAGAGACCCAGTACTTC	CASSLGLAGGEQETQYF
TRBV9	-	-	TRBJ1-2	TGTGCCAGCAGCGCCCATCACGGTCTGGTCGGGTATGGCTACACCTTC	CASSAHHGLVGYGYTF
TRBV6-5	-	TRBD1	TRBJ1-5	TGTGCCAGCAGCCGGACAGGGGGCGATCAGCCCCAGCATTTT	CASSRTGGDQPQHF